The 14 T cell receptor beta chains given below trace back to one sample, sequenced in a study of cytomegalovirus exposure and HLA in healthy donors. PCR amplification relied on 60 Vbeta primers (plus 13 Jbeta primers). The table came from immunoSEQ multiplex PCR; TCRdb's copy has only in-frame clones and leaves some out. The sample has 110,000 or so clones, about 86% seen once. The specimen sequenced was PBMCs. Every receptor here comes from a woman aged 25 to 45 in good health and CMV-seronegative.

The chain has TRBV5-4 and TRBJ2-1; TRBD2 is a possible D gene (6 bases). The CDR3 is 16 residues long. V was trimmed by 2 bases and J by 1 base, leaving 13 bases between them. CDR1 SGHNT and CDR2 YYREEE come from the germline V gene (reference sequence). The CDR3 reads CASSFGGMGSYNEQFF. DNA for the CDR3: TGTGCCAGCAGCTTCGGCGGGATGGGGTCCTACAATGAGCAGTTCTTC. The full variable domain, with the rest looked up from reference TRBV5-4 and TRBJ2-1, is ETGVTQSPTHLIKTRGQQVTLRCSSQSGHNTVSWYQQALGQGPQFIFQYYREEENGRGNFPPRFSGLQFPNYSSELNVNALELDDSALYLCASSFGGMGSYNEQFFGPGTRLTVL.

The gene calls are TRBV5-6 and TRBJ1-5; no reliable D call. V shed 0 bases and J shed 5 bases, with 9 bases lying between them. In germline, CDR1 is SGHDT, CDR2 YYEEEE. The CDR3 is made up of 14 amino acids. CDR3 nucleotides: TGTGCCAGCAGCTTGGCAGGAAACCATCAGCCCCAGCATTTT. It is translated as CASSLAGNHQPQHF.

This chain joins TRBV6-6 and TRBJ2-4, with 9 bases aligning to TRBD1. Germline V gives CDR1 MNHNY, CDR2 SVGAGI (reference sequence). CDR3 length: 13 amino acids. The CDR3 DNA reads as TGTGCAAGTCAGGACAGGGGTATGGACATTCAGTACTTC. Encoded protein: CASQDRGMDIQYF.

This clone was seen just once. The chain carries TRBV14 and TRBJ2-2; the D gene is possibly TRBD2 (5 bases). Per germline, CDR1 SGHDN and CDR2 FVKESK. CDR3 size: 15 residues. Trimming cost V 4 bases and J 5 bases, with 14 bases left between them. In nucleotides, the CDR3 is TGTGCCAGCAGCCCCCGGAGGACCTTTACCGGGGAGCTGTTTTTT. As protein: CASSPRRTFTGELFF.

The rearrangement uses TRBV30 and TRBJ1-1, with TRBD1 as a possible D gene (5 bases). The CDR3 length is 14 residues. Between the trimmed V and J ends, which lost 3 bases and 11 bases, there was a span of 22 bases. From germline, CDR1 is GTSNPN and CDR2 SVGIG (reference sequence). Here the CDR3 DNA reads TGTGCCTGGAGGGAGGGTTCGAGGGCCCGGGGGGCTTTCTTT. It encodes CAWREGSRARGAFF.

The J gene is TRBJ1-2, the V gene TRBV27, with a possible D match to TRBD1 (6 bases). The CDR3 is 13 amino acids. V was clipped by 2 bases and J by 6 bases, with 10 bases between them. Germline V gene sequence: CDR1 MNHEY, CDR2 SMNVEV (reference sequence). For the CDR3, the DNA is TGTGCCAGCAGTTTAGTCCCAGGGGATGGCTACACCTTC. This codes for CASSLVPGDGYTF.

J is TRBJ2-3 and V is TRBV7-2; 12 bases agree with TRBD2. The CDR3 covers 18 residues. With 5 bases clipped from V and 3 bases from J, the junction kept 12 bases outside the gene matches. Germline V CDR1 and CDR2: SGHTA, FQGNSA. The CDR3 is CASSRGLAGGLRTDTQYF. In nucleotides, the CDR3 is TGTGCCAGCAGCCGCGGGCTAGCGGGAGGGTTACGTACAGATACGCAGTATTTT.

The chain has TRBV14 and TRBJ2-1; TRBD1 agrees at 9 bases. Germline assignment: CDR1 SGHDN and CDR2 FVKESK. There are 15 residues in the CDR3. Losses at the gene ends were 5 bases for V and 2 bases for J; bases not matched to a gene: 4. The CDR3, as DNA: TGTGCCAGCAGCGTGGACAGGGGAGCCTACAATGAGCAGTTCTTC. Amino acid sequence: CASSVDRGAYNEQFF.

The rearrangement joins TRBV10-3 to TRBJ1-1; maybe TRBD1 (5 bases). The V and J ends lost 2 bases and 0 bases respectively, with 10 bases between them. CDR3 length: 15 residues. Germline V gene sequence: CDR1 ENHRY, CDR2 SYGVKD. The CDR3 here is CAISETAGMNTEAFF. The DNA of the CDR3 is TGTGCCATCAGTGAGACAGCAGGGATGAACACTGAAGCTTTCTTT.

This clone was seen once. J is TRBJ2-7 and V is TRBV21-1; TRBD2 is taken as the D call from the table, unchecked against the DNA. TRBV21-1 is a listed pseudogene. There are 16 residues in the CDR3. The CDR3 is CASSKAEGRVRNEQYF. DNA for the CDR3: TGTGCCAGCAGCAAAGCTGAGGGGAGGGTTCGTAACGAGCAGTACTTC.

DNA of the CDR3: TGTGCCAGCAGCTTGGCAGGGCAGGGGGCAGAGACCCAGTACTTC. This translates into CASSLAGQGAETQYF. V is TRBV5-4 and J is TRBJ2-5; 8 bases are shared with TRBD1. Germline V CDR1 and CDR2: SGHNT, YYREEE (reference sequence). The CDR3 length is 15 residues. Unmatched junction bases numbered 5, after V lost 0 bases and J lost 4 bases.

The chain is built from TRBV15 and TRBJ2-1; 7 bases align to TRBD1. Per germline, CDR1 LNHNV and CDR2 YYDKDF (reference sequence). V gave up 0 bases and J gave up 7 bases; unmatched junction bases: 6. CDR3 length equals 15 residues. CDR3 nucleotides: TGTGCCACCAGCAGAGATAGGGGGACAGCTAATGAGCAGTTCTTC. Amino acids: CATSRDRGTANEQFF.

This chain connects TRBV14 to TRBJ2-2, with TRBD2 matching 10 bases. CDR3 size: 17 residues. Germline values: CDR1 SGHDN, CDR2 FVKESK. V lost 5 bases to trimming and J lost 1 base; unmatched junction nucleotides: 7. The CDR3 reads CASSSSLAGVNTGELFF. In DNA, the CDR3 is TGTGCCAGCAGCTCAAGTCTAGCGGGAGTGAACACCGGGGAGCTGTTTTTT.

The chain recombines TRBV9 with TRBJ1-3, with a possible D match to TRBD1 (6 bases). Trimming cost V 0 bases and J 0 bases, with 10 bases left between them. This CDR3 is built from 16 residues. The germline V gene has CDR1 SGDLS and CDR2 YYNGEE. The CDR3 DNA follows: TGTGCCAGCAGCGTAGACAGGGCCCTCTCTGGAAACACCATATATTTT. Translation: CASSVDRALSGNTIYF.